This T cell receptor (beta chain) was identified during a study of cytomegalovirus exposure and HLA in healthy donors. Broader study findings: TCR sequences were mostly rare, though some public TCRs occurred in many donors.

The study sampled nominally healthy donors, though unrecorded immune exposures were likely. Of note for this clone: Its specificity is not known.

PCR employed 60 Vbeta and 13 Jbeta primers. Libraries were prepared by immunoSEQ multiplex PCR; TCRdb keeps only in-frame clonotypes and omits some of them. The table has 66,000 or so clones, around 90% seen once. The V end was cut by 3 bases, the J end by 3 bases, with 6 bases between. The germline CDR1 and CDR2 sequences are MNHEY and SVGAGI. The CDR3 contains 13 residues. This sequence originates from a man in his thirties or forties in good health and CMV-seropositive. V usage is TRBV6-5 and J usage is TRBJ2-1; no clear D gene. Sequenced input: PBMCs. In DNA form, the CDR3 reads TGTGCCAGCAGTTATGACTTCTACAATGAGCAGTTCTTC. Amino acids: CASSYDFYNEQFF.